This TCR beta chain was sequenced during a study of cytotoxic CD8 clonotypes in ibrutinib-treated CLL. Investigators sought sequencing depths of between 1 in 200,000 and 1 in 1 million T cells. Profiled with immunoSEQ multiplex PCR; TCRdb holds only in-frame clones, not every one. Of roughly 110,000 clones listed, roughly 60% are singletons. On this clone itself: Antigen specificity is unknown.

Looked up from germline, CDR1 is SGHRS and CDR2 is YFSETQ. The CDR3 loop spans 15 amino acids. The V end was cut by 0 bases, the J end by 0 bases, with 10 bases between. Study-level findings and limits: Investigators sampled sustained-remission and progressing patients at differing times.

The sample here was PBMCs, taken after 24 months of ibrutinib treatment. The V call is TRBV5-1, the J call TRBJ2-7; a possible D gene is TRBD2 (6 bases). The receptor was isolated from a human donor with chronic lymphocytic leukemia. CDR3 in amino acids: CASSLVTGGSYEQYF. As DNA, the CDR3 is TGCGCCAGCAGCTTGGTCACCGGGGGCTCCTACGAGCAGTACTTC.